This T cell receptor (beta chain) is from a study of post-analysis software for immune sequencing data. Study-level findings and limits: Roughly five TRBV segments were significantly more frequent in patients than in controls. TRBV5-6, TRBV5-1 and TRBV20-1 were among these segments.

Germline values: CDR1 DFQATT, CDR2 SNEGSKA (reference sequence). The V end lost 0 bases, the J end lost 2 bases, and 23 bases lay between the germline ends. The CDR3 is 19 amino acids. As to this clonotype: Its antigen is as yet unknown.

TCR beta cDNA libraries included unique molecular identifiers. TCRdb independently ran MiXCR on the PCR reads; one entry per CDR3 protein. The sample includes hundreds of thousands of distinct CDR3 sequences, around 40% seen only once; the top ten take 12%. Sequencing was performed on blood. The source is a girl aged 10 to 17 with multiple sclerosis. The chain joins TRBV20-1 to TRBJ1-5, with D possibly being TRBD1 (5 bases). The CDR3 DNA reads as TGCAGTGCTAGAGACTCGGATGGAGGGGAGTTTTATGGCAATCAGCCCCAGCATTTT. Protein sequence: CSARDSDGGEFYGNQPQHF.